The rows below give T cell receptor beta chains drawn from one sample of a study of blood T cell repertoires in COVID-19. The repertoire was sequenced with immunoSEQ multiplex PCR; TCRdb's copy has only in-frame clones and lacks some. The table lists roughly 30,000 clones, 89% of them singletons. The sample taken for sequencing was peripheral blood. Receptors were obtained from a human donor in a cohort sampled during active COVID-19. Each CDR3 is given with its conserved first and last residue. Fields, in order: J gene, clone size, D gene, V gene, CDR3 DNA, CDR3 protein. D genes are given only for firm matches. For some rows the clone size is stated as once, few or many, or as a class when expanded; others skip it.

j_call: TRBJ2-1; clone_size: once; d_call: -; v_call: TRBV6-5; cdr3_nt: TGTGCCAGCAAGGGTGAGGAGCGGTGGGGCAATGAGCAGTTCTTC; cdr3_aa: CASKGEERWGNEQFF
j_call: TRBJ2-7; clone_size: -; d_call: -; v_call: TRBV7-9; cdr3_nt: TGTGCCAGCAGCTTAGGGACAGTTGCCTACGAGCAGTACTTC; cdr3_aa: CASSLGTVAYEQYF
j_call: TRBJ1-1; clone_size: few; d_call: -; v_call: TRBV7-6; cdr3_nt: TGTGCCAGCAGCTCAGATTTCAGGGGAGAAGCTTTCTTT; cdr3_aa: CASSSDFRGEAFF
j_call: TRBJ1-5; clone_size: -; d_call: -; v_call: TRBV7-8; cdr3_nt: TGTGCCAGCACCCACAGCGGTGGAGCCTTATACAATCAGCCCCAGCATTTT; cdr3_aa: CASTHSGGALYNQPQHF
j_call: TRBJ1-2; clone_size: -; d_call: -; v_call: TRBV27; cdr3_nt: TGTGCCAGCAGTTTGAGTAGAAACTATGGCTACACCTTC; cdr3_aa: CASSLSRNYGYTF
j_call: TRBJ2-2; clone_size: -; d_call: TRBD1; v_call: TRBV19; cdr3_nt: TGTGCCAGTAGTATAGCCGACAGGGTCATCGGGGAGCTGTTTTTT; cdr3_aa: CASSIADRVIGELFF
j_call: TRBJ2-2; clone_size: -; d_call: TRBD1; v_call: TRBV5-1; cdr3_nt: TGCGCCAGCAGCCTACTGACAGGGTCCTACACCGGGGAGCTGTTTTTT; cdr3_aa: CASSLLTGSYTGELFF
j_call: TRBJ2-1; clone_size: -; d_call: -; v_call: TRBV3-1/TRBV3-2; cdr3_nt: TGTGCCAGCAGGTACGCGGGGGAGCAGTTCTTC; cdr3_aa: CASRYAGEQFF
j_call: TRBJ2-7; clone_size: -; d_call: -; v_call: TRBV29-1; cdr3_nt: TGCAGCGTTGCCCTAGCCTCCTACGAGCAGTACTTC; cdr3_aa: CSVALASYEQYF
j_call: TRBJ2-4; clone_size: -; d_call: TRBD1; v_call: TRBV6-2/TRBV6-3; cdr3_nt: TGTGCCAGCAGTCCCCGGGACAGGTTAATAGCCAAAAACATTCAGTACTTC; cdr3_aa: CASSPRDRLIAKNIQYF
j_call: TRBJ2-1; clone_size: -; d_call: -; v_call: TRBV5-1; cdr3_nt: TGCGCCAGCATTCCCCCGGGTTCGAGTTCCGCCAATGAGCAGTTCTTC; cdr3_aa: CASIPPGSSSANEQFF
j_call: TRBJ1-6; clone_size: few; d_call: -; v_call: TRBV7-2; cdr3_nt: TGTGCCAGCAGCTTAGGGGCACCTTCACCCCTCCACTTT; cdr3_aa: CASSLGAPSPLHF
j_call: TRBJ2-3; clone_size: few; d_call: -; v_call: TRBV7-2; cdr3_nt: TGTGCCAGCAGTCCAAACACAGATACGCAGTATTTT; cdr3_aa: CASSPNTDTQYF
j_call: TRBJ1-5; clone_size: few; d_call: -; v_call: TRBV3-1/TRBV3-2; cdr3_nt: TGTGCCAGCAGACAGGGCAATCAGCCCCAGCATTTT; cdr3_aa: CASRQGNQPQHF
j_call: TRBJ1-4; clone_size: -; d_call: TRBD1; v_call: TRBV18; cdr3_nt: TGTGCCAGCTCACCGGGACAGTATGAAAAACTGTTTTTT; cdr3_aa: CASSPGQYEKLFF
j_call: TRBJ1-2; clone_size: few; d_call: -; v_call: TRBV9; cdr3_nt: TGTGCCAGCAGCCCCCCGGGACTCAATGGCTACACCTTC; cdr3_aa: CASSPPGLNGYTF
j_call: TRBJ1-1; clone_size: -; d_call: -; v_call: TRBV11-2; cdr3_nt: TGTGCCAGCAGCTTACCATCACTTGAAGCTTTCTTT; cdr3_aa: CASSLPSLEAFF
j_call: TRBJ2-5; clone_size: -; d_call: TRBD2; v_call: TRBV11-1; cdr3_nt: TGTGCCAGCAGCTCACCGGGACTAGGATCGGAGACCCAGTACTTC; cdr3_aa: CASSSPGLGSETQYF
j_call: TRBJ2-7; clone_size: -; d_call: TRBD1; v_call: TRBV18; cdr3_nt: TGTGCCAGCTCACCGCCAGGGGGCGAGCAGTACTTC; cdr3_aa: CASSPPGGEQYF
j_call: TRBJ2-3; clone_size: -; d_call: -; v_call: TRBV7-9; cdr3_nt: TGTGCCAGCAGCTCCATCTATAATACGCAGTATTTT; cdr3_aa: CASSSIYNTQYF
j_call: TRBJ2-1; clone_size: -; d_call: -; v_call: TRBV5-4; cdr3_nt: TGTGCCAGCAGCTTCATACAGGGCGTTTCGTCCGATGAGCAGTTCTTC; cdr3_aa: CASSFIQGVSSDEQFF
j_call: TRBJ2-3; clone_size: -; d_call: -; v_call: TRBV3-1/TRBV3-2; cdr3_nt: TGTGCCAGCAGCCAGGAGGGGGCCGGAGATACGCAGTATTTT; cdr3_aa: CASSQEGAGDTQYF
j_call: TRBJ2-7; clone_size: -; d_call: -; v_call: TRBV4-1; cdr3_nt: TGCGCCAGCAGCCAAATTAGTGGTGAGCAGTACTTC; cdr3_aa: CASSQISGEQYF
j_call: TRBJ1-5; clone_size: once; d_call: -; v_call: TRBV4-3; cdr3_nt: TGCGCCAGCAGCCCTTCGGGGAATCAGCCCCAGCATTTT; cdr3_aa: CASSPSGNQPQHF